One and the same sample provided the 9 T cell receptor beta chains below, sequenced in a study of T cell clones after liver transplantation. Produced via immunoSEQ multiplex PCR; TCRdb's table is partial and in-frame only. The table records roughly 62,000 clones, less than 85% of them present only once. The sample consisted of CD4+ T cells from blood, taken at the roughly 15-month timepoint. The receptors come from a human patient who received a liver transplant. Part of the T cells may come from the graft donor.

This clone was counted between two and nine times. CDR3 in amino acids: CASSPPDREKNIQYF. For the CDR3, the DNA is TGTGCCAGCAGTCCTCCCGACAGGGAGAAAAACATTCAGTACTTC. This rearrangement joins TRBV27 to TRBJ2-4, with 7 bases identical to TRBD1. The V gene's germline CDR1 is MNHEY and CDR2 SMNVEV (reference sequence). V shed 5 bases, J shed 4 bases, and the junction held 8 bases outside the gene matches. This CDR3 contains 15 residues.

The chain carries TRBV14 and TRBJ2-3; perhaps D is TRBD1 or TRBD2 (5 bases each). The CDR3 length is 13 residues. The germline gives CDR1 SGHDN, CDR2 FVKESK. V was clipped by 1 base and J by 4 bases, with 6 bases between them. This CDR3 is CASSQGGADTQYF. CDR3 DNA sequence: TGTGCCAGCAGCCAAGGAGGGGCAGATACGCAGTATTTT.

V is TRBV5-6 and J is TRBJ2-3; D possibly matches TRBD1 or TRBD2 (5 bases each). The CDR3 sequence is 16 residues long. Deletions cut 3 bases from V and 2 bases from J, with 16 bases between. Germline V gives CDR1 SGHDT, CDR2 YYEEEE. The CDR3 DNA follows: TGTGCCAGCAGCTCCTCCGCGCAGGGACCCACAGATACGCAGTATTTT. Translated, it gives CASSSSAQGPTDTQYF.

The chain employs TRBV6-6 and TRBJ2-3; 7 nucleotides align to TRBD1. Germline CDR1 and CDR2: MNHNY and SVGAGI (reference sequence). This CDR3 region has 14 residues. The V and J ends lost 6 bases and 8 bases, in that order; junction bases with no gene match: 11. CDR3: CASRSTGDGGTQYF. The CDR3 DNA reads as TGTGCCAGCAGGTCAACAGGGGACGGAGGTACGCAGTATTTT.

The chain links TRBV14 to TRBJ2-1, with TRBD2 matching over 10 bases. Trimming removed 5 bases from V and 7 bases from J; junction bases left unmatched: 8. The CDR3 totals 15 residues. From germline, CDR1 is SGHDN and CDR2 FVKESK. The CDR3 nucleotides are TGTGCCAGCAGCGGGAGCGGGGGGGCCAGTAATGAGCAGTTCTTC. Protein product: CASSGSGGASNEQFF.

The chain employs TRBV28 and TRBJ2-1; 7 bases agree with TRBD2. V gave up 5 bases and J gave up 9 bases; unmatched junction bases: 4. Germline CDR1 is MDHEN and CDR2 is SYDVKM. The CDR3 extends over 12 amino acids. The CDR3: CASSLTSSEQFF. CDR3 nucleotides: TGTGCCAGCAGTCTGACTAGCAGTGAGCAGTTCTTC.

In DNA, the CDR3 is TGCGCCAGCAAGTCAGAAGAGACCCAGTACTTC. Translating gives CASKSEETQYF. The rearrangement links TRBV5-1 to TRBJ2-5; D unresolved. Germline V gene lookup returns CDR1 SGHRS and CDR2 YFSETQ. The length of the CDR3 is 11 residues. With 6 bases removed from V and 3 bases from J, the gap between germline ends came to 6 bases. The full variable domain, in which reference TRBV5-1 and TRBJ2-5 provide the parts outside the CDR3, is KAGVTQTPRYLIKTRGQQVTLSCSPISGHRSVSWYQQTPGQGLQFLFEYFSETQRNKGNFPGRFSGRQFSNSRSEMNVSTLELGDSALYLCASKSEETQYFGPGTRLLVL.

This chain uses TRBV4-3 with TRBJ2-2; tentatively, D is TRBD2 (5 bases). V shed 1 base and J shed 6 bases, with 6 bases lying between them. There are 13 residues in the CDR3. Germline values: CDR1 LGHNA, CDR2 YSLEER. In DNA, the CDR3 is TGCGCCAGCAGCCAAGGGACTGCCGGGGAGCTGTTTTTT. It is translated as CASSQGTAGELFF.

CDR3 nucleotides: TGTGCCAGCAGCTTAGCGTCCGGGGTCCGGGAGACCCAGTACTTC. This encodes CASSLASGVRETQYF. V usage is TRBV7-7 and J usage is TRBJ2-5; the D gene is possibly TRBD2 (5 bases). The germline V and J ends were trimmed by 0 bases and 5 bases, with 13 bases remaining between them. CDR3 length equals 15 residues. Germline lookup yields CDR1 SSHAT and CDR2 FNYEAQ (reference sequence).